These 21 T cell receptor beta chains share one sample of origin, sequenced in a study of T cells after yellow fever vaccination. TCRdb re-analysed the 5' RACE reads in MiXCR, keeping a single row per CDR3 protein. Of about 300,000 distinct CDR3 sequences in the sample, approximately 7% were seen once. The source material was PBMCs, sampled about 41 days after the first yellow fever vaccination. All receptors derive from a young man who received the YFV17D yellow fever vaccine.

V is TRBV29-1 and J is TRBJ2-1, with D possibly matching TRBD2 (6 bases). This CDR3 spans 12 amino acids. V was cut by 6 bases and J by 5 bases, with 11 bases left in between. Germline V gene lookup returns CDR1 SQVTM and CDR2 ANQGSEA. This CDR3 reads CSVGTGDNEQFF. The DNA for the CDR3 is TGCAGCGTCGGGACGGGAGACAATGAGCAGTTCTTC.

The gene calls are TRBV19 and TRBJ1-2; tentative D call: TRBD1 (6 bases). The CDR3 covers 15 residues. Germline V gene lookup returns CDR1 LNHDA and CDR2 SQIVND (reference sequence). V was cut by 4 bases and J by 4 bases, with 16 bases left in between. CDR3 sequence reads: CASSTRTERSYGYTF. The CDR3 DNA sequence: TGTGCCAGTAGTACAAGGACAGAGAGGAGCTATGGCTACACCTTC.

This clonotype was observed a few times. J is TRBJ2-5 and V is TRBV20-1, with TRBD2 matching 9 bases. This CDR3 has 14 residues. CDR1 is DFQATT, CDR2 SNEGSKA, per germline (reference sequence). V lost 5 bases and J lost 5; bases outside the gene matches: 9. CDR3 nucleotide sequence: TGCAGTGCTCCGGATAGGCGGGGGGGCGAGACCCAGTACTTC. This codes for CSAPDRRGGETQYF.

This clonotype was counted at least ten times. The chain is built from TRBV7-9 and TRBJ2-5, with 7 bases aligning to TRBD1. This CDR3 has 15 residues. The V and J ends lost 2 bases and 6 bases, in that order; junction bases with no gene match: 9. Per the germline V gene, CDR1 is SEHNR and CDR2 is FQNEAQ (reference sequence). The CDR3 sequence is CASSLPYRGLKTQYF. The CDR3 DNA follows: TGTGCCAGCAGCTTACCGTACAGGGGCCTGAAGACCCAGTACTTC.

This chain uses TRBV28 with TRBJ2-2, with TRBD2 matching 8 bases. The junction had 8 bases not matched to a gene; V was cut back by 7 bases and J by 4 bases. CDR1 and CDR2 (germline): MDHEN, SYDVKM. The CDR3 consists of 15 residues. CDR3 DNA sequence: TGTGCCAGCAACCCGAGTCGGGGGGGCACCGGGGAGCTGTTTTTT. It yields the protein CASNPSRGGTGELFF. Variable domain in full (rest from reference TRBV28 and TRBJ2-2): DVKVTQSSRYLVKRTGEKVFLECVQDMDHENMFWYRQDPGLGLRLIYFSYDVKMKEKGDIPEGYSVSREKKERFSLILESASTNQTSMYLCASNPSRGGTGELFFGEGSRLTVL.

This clonotype was counted only a few times. The genes are TRBV20-1 and TRBJ1-1; no clear D gene. This CDR3 contains 13 residues. V was pared by 4 bases and J by 0 bases, with 9 bases between. Germline loops: CDR1 DFQATT, CDR2 SNEGSKA (reference sequence). CDR3 sequence reads: CSANWALNTEAFF. For the CDR3, the DNA is TGCAGTGCTAACTGGGCATTGAACACTGAAGCTTTCTTT.

The rearrangement joins TRBV29-1 to TRBJ1-1; 8 nucleotides line up with TRBD1. Losses at the gene ends were 4 bases for V and 1 base for J; bases not matched to a gene: 2. Germline values: CDR1 SQVTM, CDR2 ANQGSEA. This CDR3 contains 13 residues. CDR3 in DNA: TGCAGCGTTGGACAGGGGCCGAACACTGAAGCTTTCTTT. Encoded protein: CSVGQGPNTEAFF. Using reference TRBV29-1 and TRBJ1-1 for the parts outside the CDR3, the full variable domain is SAVISQKPSRDICQRGTSLTIQCQVDSQVTMMFWYRQQPGQSLTLIATANQGSEATYESGFVIDKFPISRPNLTFSTLTVSNMSPEDSSIYLCSVGQGPNTEAFFGQGTRLTVV.

This clonotype has more than one count but fewer than ten. The rearrangement joins TRBV5-1 to TRBJ1-2; weak D call: TRBD1 (6 bases). The V gene lost 4 bases and the J gene lost 8 bases, with 15 bases spanning the gap. The CDR3 runs to 13 residues. The germline CDR1 and CDR2 sequences are SGHRS and YFSETQ. DNA for the CDR3: TGCGCCAGCAGCGCATTACAGGGTGGCGGCTACACCTTC. It encodes CASSALQGGGYTF.

V is TRBV7-9 and J is TRBJ2-7; D gene ambiguous. This CDR3 spans 12 amino acids. The ends were cut back, 5 bases at V and 4 bases at J, with 9 bases in the middle. CDR1 SEHNR and CDR2 FQNEAQ come from the germline V gene (reference sequence). The DNA of the CDR3 is TGTGCCAGCAGCCAAACGGAGTACGAGCAGTACGTC. Translated, it gives CASSQTEYEQYV.

This rearrangement joins TRBV5-1 to TRBJ2-3, with D possibly TRBD1 on 6 matching bases. The ends were cut back, 0 bases at V and 0 bases at J, with 17 bases in the middle. The CDR3 sequence is 18 residues long. The V gene's germline CDR1 is SGHRS and CDR2 YFSETQ. The CDR3, as DNA: TGCGCCAGCAGCTTGGATCCCCCGGGCCAGGGGAGCACAGATACGCAGTATTTT. It is translated as CASSLDPPGQGSTDTQYF.

V usage is TRBV10-3 and J usage is TRBJ2-3; D is perhaps TRBD1 or TRBD2 (6 bases each). Germline loops: CDR1 ENHRY, CDR2 SYGVKD. V shed 2 bases and J shed 5 bases, with 11 bases lying between them. This CDR3 is built from 14 residues. CDR3 loop: CAISERGVGDTQYF. The CDR3 DNA follows: TGTGCCATCAGTGAGAGGGGGGTAGGAGATACGCAGTATTTT.

This clonotype appeared many times. The chain couples TRBV12-3 or TRBV12-4 to TRBJ1-1; tentatively, D is TRBD1 (6 bases). CDR3 length: 13 residues. Between the trimmed V and J ends, which lost 4 bases and 4 bases, there was a span of 10 bases. CDR3 sequence reads: CASSSTGTTEAFF. The DNA of the CDR3 is TGTGCCAGCAGTTCCACAGGGACCACTGAAGCTTTCTTT.

This clonotype has ten or more counts. This sequence joins TRBV7-2 and TRBJ1-6; no clear D gene. CDR3 length: 17 residues. Trimming shortened V by 2 bases and J by 0 bases, and 11 bases separated the two germline ends. CDR1 SGHTA and CDR2 FQGNSA come from the germline V gene. The CDR3 is CASSLPLTSSYNSPLHF. The CDR3 DNA reads TGTGCCAGCAGCTTACCCTTAACCAGCTCCTATAATTCACCCCTCCACTTT.

This chain links TRBV9 with TRBJ2-7; D may match TRBD1 or TRBD2 (6 bases each). The germline V gene encodes CDR1 SGDLS and CDR2 YYNGEE. The CDR3 is 15 residues long. The V end lost 2 bases, the J end lost 2 bases, and 14 bases lay between the germline ends. DNA for the CDR3: TGTGCCAGCAGCGTTTTACCGGGGGCGACCTACGAGCAGTACTTC. The encoded protein is CASSVLPGATYEQYF.

The J gene is TRBJ1-5, the V gene TRBV19; D remains ambiguous. Per the germline V gene, CDR1 is LNHDA and CDR2 is SQIVND (reference sequence). The ends were cut back, 3 bases at V and 7 bases at J, with 13 bases in the middle. The CDR3 has 14 residues. CDR3 nucleotide sequence: TGTGCCAGTAGTATGGGGAGTTCGACGCAGCCCCAGCATTTT. Translation: CASSMGSSTQPQHF.

This clonotype was recorded a few times. The gene calls are TRBV6-1 and TRBJ2-6, with D perhaps matching TRBD1 (6 bases). V was clipped by 5 bases and J by 1 base, with 12 bases between them. The CDR3 consists of 16 residues. Germline CDR1 is MNHNS and CDR2 is SASEGT. CDR3 loop: CASSTGWGSGANVLTF. The CDR3 bases are TGTGCCAGCAGTACAGGGTGGGGATCTGGGGCCAACGTCCTGACTTTC.

This clonotype was picked up a small number of times. The chain couples TRBV5-1 to TRBJ2-1, with D unclear. In germline, CDR1 is SGHRS, CDR2 YFSETQ. The CDR3 sequence is 12 residues long. The ends were cut back, 5 bases at V and 6 bases at J, with 9 bases in the middle. DNA of the CDR3: TGCGCCAGCAGACTCTGGGGCAATGAGCAGTTCTTC. Protein: CASRLWGNEQFF.

This clonotype was counted only a few times. The rearrangement uses TRBV5-5 and TRBJ1-5, with 11 bases that match TRBD1. Germline CDR1 is SGHKS and CDR2 is YYEKEE (reference sequence). With 4 bases clipped from V and 9 bases from J, the junction kept 9 bases outside the gene matches. The CDR3 is 15 amino acids. CDR3 in amino acids: CASSAGQGEYGPQHF. The CDR3 coding sequence is TGTGCCAGCAGCGCGGGACAGGGGGAATACGGGCCCCAGCATTTT.

V is TRBV6-5 and J is TRBJ1-1, with D hard to call. Germline lookup yields CDR1 MNHEY and CDR2 SVGAGI. The V end was cut by 0 bases, the J end by 12 bases, with 8 bases between. This CDR3 is 11 amino acids long. CDR3 loop: CASSYSGKTFF. The CDR3 DNA is TGTGCCAGCAGTTACTCGGGGAAAACTTTCTTT.

This clonotype showed up just a few times. This rearrangement joins TRBV5-1 to TRBJ2-5; the D gene could be TRBD1 or TRBD2 (6 bases each). The CDR3 length is 17 residues. Per germline, CDR1 SGHRS and CDR2 YFSETQ. With 2 bases removed from V and 0 bases from J, the gap between germline ends came to 17 bases. The CDR3 here is CASSFLGGPNNQETQYF. The DNA for the CDR3 is TGCGCCAGCAGCTTTTTAGGGGGGCCGAACAACCAAGAGACCCAGTACTTC.

This clonotype was found a few times. The chain links TRBV7-2 to TRBJ1-6; D gene unclear. The germline gives CDR1 SGHTA, CDR2 FQGNSA. The CDR3 is made up of 15 amino acids. Trimming shortened V by 2 bases and J by 5 bases, and 10 bases separated the two germline ends. CDR3 residues: CASSLRIGDNSPLHF. In nucleotides, the CDR3 is TGTGCCAGCAGCTTACGGATTGGGGATAATTCACCCCTCCACTTT.